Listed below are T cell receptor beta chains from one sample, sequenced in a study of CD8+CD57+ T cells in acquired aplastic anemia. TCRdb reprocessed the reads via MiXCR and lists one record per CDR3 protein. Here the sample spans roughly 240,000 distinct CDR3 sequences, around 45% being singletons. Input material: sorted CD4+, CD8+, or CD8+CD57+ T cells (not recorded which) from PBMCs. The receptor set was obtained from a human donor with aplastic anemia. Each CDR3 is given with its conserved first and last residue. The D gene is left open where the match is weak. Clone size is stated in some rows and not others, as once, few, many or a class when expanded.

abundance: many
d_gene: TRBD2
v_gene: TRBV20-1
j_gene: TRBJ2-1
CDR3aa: CSASLYGRGGPYNEQFF
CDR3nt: TGCAGTGCTAGCCTTTACGGGAGGGGGGGCCCCTACAATGAGCAGTTCTTC

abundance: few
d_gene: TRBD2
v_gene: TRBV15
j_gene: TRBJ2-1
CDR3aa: CATSRDPLAERQYEQTQFF
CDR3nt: TGTGCCACCAGCAGAGATCCGCTAGCGGAGAGACAATATGAGCAGACCCAGTTCTTC

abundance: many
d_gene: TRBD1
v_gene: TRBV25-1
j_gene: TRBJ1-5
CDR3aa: CASSPQGYSNQPQHF
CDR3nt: TGTGCCAGCAGTCCACAGGGGTATAGCAATCAGCCCCAGCATTTT

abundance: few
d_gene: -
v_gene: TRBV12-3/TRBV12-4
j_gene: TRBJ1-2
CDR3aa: CASSSRLRQRDHGYTF
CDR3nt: TGTGCCAGCAGTTCCCGACTCAGGCAACGGGATCATGGCTACACCTTC

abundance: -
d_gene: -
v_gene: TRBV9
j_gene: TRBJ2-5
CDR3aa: CASSKQPEGTQYF
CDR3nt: TGTGCCAGCAGCAAACAACCGGAGGGGACCCAGTACTTC

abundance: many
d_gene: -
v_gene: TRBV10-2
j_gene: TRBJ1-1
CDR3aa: CASGPMNTEAFF
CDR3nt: TGCGCCAGCGGACCCATGAACACTGAAGCTTTCTTT

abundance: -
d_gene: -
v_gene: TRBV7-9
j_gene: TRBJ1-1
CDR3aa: CASSFNGARRAFF
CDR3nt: TGTGCCAGCAGCTTTAACGGGGCTCGACGGGCTTTCTTT

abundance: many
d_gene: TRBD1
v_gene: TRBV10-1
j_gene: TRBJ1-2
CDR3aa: CASSVYDRGYGYTF
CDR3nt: TGCGCCAGCAGTGTATACGACAGGGGATATGGCTACACCTTC

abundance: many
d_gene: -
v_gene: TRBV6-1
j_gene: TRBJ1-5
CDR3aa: CASSEAPDSNQPQHF
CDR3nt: TGTGCCAGCAGTGAAGCACCAGATAGCAATCAGCCCCAGCATTTT

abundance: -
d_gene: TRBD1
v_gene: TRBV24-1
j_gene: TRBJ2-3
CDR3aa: CATSDHTLTGGIRAMTDTQYF
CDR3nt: TGTGCCACCAGTGATCATACCCTTACAGGGGGCATCAGGGCAATGACAGATACGCAGTATTTT

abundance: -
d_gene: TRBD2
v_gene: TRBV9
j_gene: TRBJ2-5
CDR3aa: CASSVGEGGETQYF
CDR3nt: TGCGCCAGCAGCGTAGGGGAGGGCGGAGAGACCCAGTACTTC

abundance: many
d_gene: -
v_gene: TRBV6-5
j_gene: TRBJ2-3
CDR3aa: CASSLTTGTDTQYF
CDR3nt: TGTGCCAGCAGTTTAACGACAGGTACAGATACGCAGTATTTT

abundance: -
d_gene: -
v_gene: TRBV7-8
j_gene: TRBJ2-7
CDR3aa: CASSPPGQKDYEQYF
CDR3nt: TGTGCCAGCAGCCCACCCGGACAGAAGGACTACGAGCAGTACTTC

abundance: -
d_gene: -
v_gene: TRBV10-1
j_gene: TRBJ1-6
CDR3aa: CASSEQSDLGSPLHF
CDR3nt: TGCGCCAGCAGTGAGCAGTCGGACTTAGGTTCACCCCTCCACTTT

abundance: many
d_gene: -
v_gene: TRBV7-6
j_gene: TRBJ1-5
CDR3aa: CASSLGAGQPQHF
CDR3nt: TGTGCCAGCAGCCTTGGGGCGGGTCAGCCCCAGCATTTT

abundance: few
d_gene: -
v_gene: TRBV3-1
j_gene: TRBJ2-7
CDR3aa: CASSQKFARTSRYEQYF
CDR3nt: TGTGCCAGCAGCCAAAAATTTGCTCGGACAAGCCGTTACGAGCAGTACTTC

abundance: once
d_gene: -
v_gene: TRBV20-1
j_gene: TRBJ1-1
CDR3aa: CSARDVAPGNTEAFF
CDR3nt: TGCAGTGCTAGAGATGTCGCACCCGGGAACACTGAAGCTTTCTTT

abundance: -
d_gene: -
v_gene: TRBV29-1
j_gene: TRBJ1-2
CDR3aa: CSIWTGTEYGYTF
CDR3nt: TGCAGCATATGGACCGGGACTGAGTATGGCTACACCTTC

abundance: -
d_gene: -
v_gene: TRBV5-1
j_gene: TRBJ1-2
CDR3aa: CASSLDSTSYRYTF
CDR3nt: TGCGCCAGCAGCTTGGACAGCACATCTTACCGCTACACCTTC

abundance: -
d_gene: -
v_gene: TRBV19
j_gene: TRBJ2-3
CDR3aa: CASRMGMGTDTQYF
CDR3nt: TGTGCCAGTAGGATGGGGATGGGCACAGATACGCAGTATTTT

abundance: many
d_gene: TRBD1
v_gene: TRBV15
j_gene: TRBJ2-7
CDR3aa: CATSSITGQSIYEQYF
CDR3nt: TGTGCCACCAGCTCAATAACGGGACAGTCGATCTACGAGCAGTACTTC

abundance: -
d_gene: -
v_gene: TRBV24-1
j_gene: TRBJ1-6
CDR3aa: CASKRIDSPLHF
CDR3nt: TGTGCCAGCAAAAGGATTGATTCACCCCTCCACTTT

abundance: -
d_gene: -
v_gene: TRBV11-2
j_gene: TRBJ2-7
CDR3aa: CASRPGPGDEQYF
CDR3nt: TGTGCCAGTAGACCCGGACCGGGGGACGAGCAGTACTTC

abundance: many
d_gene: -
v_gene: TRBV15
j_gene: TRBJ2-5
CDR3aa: CATSRDGPGPGLSQETQYF
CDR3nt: TGTGCCACCAGCAGAGACGGTCCTGGGCCCGGGTTGTCTCAAGAGACCCAGTACTTC

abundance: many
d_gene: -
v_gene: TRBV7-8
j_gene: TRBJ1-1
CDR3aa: CASSLVGENTEAFF
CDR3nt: TGTGCCAGCAGCTTAGTTGGCGAGAACACTGAAGCTTTCTTT

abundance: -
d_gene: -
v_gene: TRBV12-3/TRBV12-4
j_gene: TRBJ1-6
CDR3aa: CASSFGSRHSPLHF
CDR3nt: TGTGCCAGCAGTTTTGGGAGCAGGCATTCACCCCTCCACTTT

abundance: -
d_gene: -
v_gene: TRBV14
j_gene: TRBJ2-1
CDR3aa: CASSQGSRVDEQFF
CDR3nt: TGTGCCAGCAGCCAAGGGTCTCGTGTGGATGAGCAGTTCTTC

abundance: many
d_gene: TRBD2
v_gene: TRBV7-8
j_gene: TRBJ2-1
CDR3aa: CASRDQAGGSYNEQFF
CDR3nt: TGTGCCAGCAGGGATCAGGCGGGGGGGTCCTACAATGAGCAGTTCTTC

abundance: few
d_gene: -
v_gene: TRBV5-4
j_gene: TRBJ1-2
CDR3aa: CASSLGLLPQDYGYTF
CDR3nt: TGTGCCAGCAGCTTGGGTTTGTTACCTCAGGACTATGGCTACACCTTC